The 14 T cell receptor beta chains below all came from one sample that was sequenced in a study of T cells in Graves' hyperthyroidism and ophthalmopathy. The investigators amplified TCR beta CDR3 regions from RNA transcripts. HTBI primers were used for first-round RT-PCR of the TCR CDR3. TCRdb processed the multiplex PCR reads anew with MiXCR; each CDR3 protein has one entry. Of approximately 710,000 distinct CDR3 sequences in the sample, 17% were seen once. Sequenced: blood. The receptors were sampled from a man aged 45-65 years with Graves' hyperthyroidism.

V usage is TRBV29-1 and J usage is TRBJ2-7; D is undetermined. Germline CDR1 and CDR2: SQVTM and ANQGSEA. The V gene lost 4 bases and the J gene lost 2 bases, with 9 bases spanning the gap. The CDR3 is 12 amino acids. The CDR3 nucleotides are TGCAGCGTTGCCTTTAATCCCTACGAGCAGTACTTC. Translation gives CSVAFNPYEQYF.

This clonotype was seen repeatedly, ten times or more. This rearrangement joins TRBV6-1 to TRBJ1-5, with a weak D call TRBD1 (5 bases). V lost 4 bases to trimming and J lost 4 bases, with 11 bases between them. Germline V gene sequence: CDR1 MNHNS, CDR2 SASEGT. The length of the CDR3 is 14 residues. CDR3 region: CASSVPDSNQPQHF. CDR3 nucleotide sequence: TGTGCCAGCAGTGTCCCCGACAGTAATCAGCCCCAGCATTTT.

This clonotype occurred a few times. This chain links TRBV7-9 with TRBJ2-3, with TRBD1 as a possible D gene (5 bases). This CDR3 is built from 14 residues. Germline V gene data show CDR1 as SEHNR and CDR2 as FQNEAQ (reference sequence). V was clipped by 1 base and J by 7 bases, with 12 bases between them. CDR3 loop: CASSLGGPSNTQYF. The CDR3, as DNA: TGTGCCAGCAGCTTAGGGGGCCCCTCAAATACGCAGTATTTT.

The rearrangement joins TRBV27 to TRBJ2-3, with 10 bases that match TRBD2. The CDR3 sequence is 15 residues long. Germline lookup yields CDR1 MNHEY and CDR2 SMNVEV (reference sequence). The V gene end was trimmed by 4 bases and the J gene end by 2 bases; junction bases not matched to a gene: 3. The CDR3 DNA reads TGTGCCAGCAGTTCCGGGACTAGCGTCACAGATACGCAGTATTTT. Translated, it gives CASSSGTSVTDTQYF.

The V gene is TRBV28, the J gene TRBJ1-1, with D possibly matching TRBD1 (6 bases). Trimming took 6 bases from V and 6 from J, leaving 14 bases between them. The CDR3 sequence is 13 residues long. Germline V CDR1 and CDR2: MDHEN, SYDVKM. The CDR3 sequence: CASSHWEGAEAFF. CDR3 coding DNA: TGTGCCAGCAGCCACTGGGAGGGGGCTGAAGCTTTCTTT.

The rearrangement joins TRBV12-3 or TRBV12-4 to TRBJ2-1; TRBD2 aligns across 7 bases. The CDR3 runs 16 residues. The J segment lost 2 bases and the V segment lost 0 bases, leaving 4 bases of the junction unmatched. This CDR3 reads CASSLAGTITYNEQFF. DNA of the CDR3: TGTGCCAGCAGTTTAGCCGGGACTATTACCTACAATGAGCAGTTCTTC.

This clonotype was observed many times. The V gene is TRBV7-8, the J gene TRBJ2-1; 8 nucleotides match TRBD2. Germline V gives CDR1 SGHVS, CDR2 FQNEAQ. V was pared by 1 base and J by 4 bases, with 6 bases of the junction left unmatched. The CDR3 is 16 residues long. The CDR3 region is CASSLEWLAGYNEQFF. CDR3 in DNA: TGTGCCAGCAGCTTAGAATGGCTAGCGGGTTACAATGAGCAGTTCTTC. The full variable domain, completed using reference TRBV7-8 and TRBJ2-1, is GAGVSQSPRYKVAKRGQDVALRCDPISGHVSLFWYQQALGQGPEFLTYFQNEAQLDKSGLPSDRFFAERPEGSVSTLKIQRTQQEDSAVYLCASSLEWLAGYNEQFFGPGTRLTVL.

A remark on this clonotype: This may stem from a read error, because a much larger clone lies one nucleotide away. Since no conserved phenylalanine or tryptophan closes the CDR3, a read error is the likely cause. The chain links TRBV2 to TRBJ1-5, with a tentative D call TRBD1 (5 bases). V was shortened by 7 bases and J by 5 bases, with 9 bases between the two germline ends. Germline lookup yields CDR1 SNHLY and CDR2 FYNNEI. The CDR3 is 12 amino acids. DNA of the CDR3: TGTGCCAGCATGGCGGGGGATCAGCCCCAGCATCTT. Translation: CASMAGDQPQHL.

This chain joins TRBV6-2 or TRBV6-3 and TRBJ2-7, with 7 bases fitting TRBD1. J gave up 2 bases and V 5 bases, and 9 bases lay outside the gene matches. CDR3 length: 15 residues. Germline V gene data show CDR1 as MNHEY and CDR2 as SVGEGT. The CDR3 DNA reads as TGTGCCAGCAGTACCCACCGGGACAGCCCCTACGAGCAGTACTTC. Residues: CASSTHRDSPYEQYF.

J is TRBJ2-3 and V is TRBV3-1; D remains ambiguous. The CDR3 consists of 13 residues. CDR1 LGHDT and CDR2 YNNKEL come from the germline V gene (reference sequence). The germline V and J ends were trimmed by 0 bases and 10 bases, with 11 bases remaining between them. The CDR3 is CASSQDVQTPQYF. CDR3 DNA sequence: TGTGCCAGCAGCCAAGATGTGCAAACTCCGCAGTATTTT.

There are a few counts of this clonotype. A single base separates this from a much larger clone, so it may be a read error. The chain employs TRBV6-5 and TRBJ2-5; 8 nucleotides match TRBD1. Germline lookup yields CDR1 MNHEY and CDR2 SVGAGI. Trimming cost V 2 bases and J 4 bases; bases outside gene matches: 0. CDR3 length: 13 amino acids. The CDR3 bases are TGTGCCAGCAGTTACACAGGGGGAGAGACCCAGTACTTC. This gives the protein CASSYTGGETQYF.

This clonotype showed up many times. This sequence joins TRBV3-1 and TRBJ1-1; weak D call: TRBD1 (5 bases). V shed 6 bases and J shed 1 base, with 6 bases lying between them. Germline CDR1 LGHDT, CDR2 YNNKEL (reference sequence). The CDR3 runs to 12 residues. The CDR3 DNA reads as TGTGCCAGCAGTCAGGGGAACACTGAAGCTTTCTTT. This codes for CASSQGNTEAFF.

This chain uses TRBV28 with TRBJ2-3; no clear D gene. V was trimmed by 8 bases and J by 1 base, leaving 13 bases between them. The CDR3 sequence is 14 residues long. Germline lookup yields CDR1 MDHEN and CDR2 SYDVKM. CDR3 loop: CASLRVLGTDTQYF. CDR3 DNA sequence: TGTGCCAGCCTTAGAGTCTTGGGCACAGATACGCAGTATTTT. Full variable domain (missing parts from reference TRBV28 and TRBJ2-3): DVKVTQSSRYLVKRTGEKVFLECVQDMDHENMFWYRQDPGLGLRLIYFSYDVKMKEKGDIPEGYSVSREKKERFSLILESASTNQTSMYLCASLRVLGTDTQYFGPGTRLTVL.

This clonotype was recorded at least ten times. The CDR3 here is CASSLSTGFGLYEQYF. The CDR3 DNA is TGCGCCAGCAGCTTATCGACAGGGTTTGGGTTGTACGAGCAGTACTTC. The chain joins TRBV5-1 to TRBJ2-7, with 7 bases aligning to TRBD1. The CDR3 contains 16 residues. V lost 2 bases, J lost 4 bases, and 12 bases stayed unmatched. Germline V gene data show CDR1 as SGHRS and CDR2 as YFSETQ.